Listed below are T cell receptor beta chains from one sample, sequenced in a study of T cell repertoires in cytomegalovirus infection. Antigens of these TCRs are unknown. TCRdb called the reads again in MiXCR, with one record for every CDR3 protein. The data hold around 430,000 distinct CDR3 sequences, with about 42% observed a single time. Sequencing used cultured PBMCs, obtained from culture after CMV antigen stimulation. Receptors originate from a human donor in good health (CMV status not recorded). Some clones in this sample may be carry-over from other donors' samples. The CDR3 runs from the conserved cysteine through the conserved F or W. Each record gives: J gene, clone size, D gene, CDR3 length, V gene, CDR3 DNA, CDR3 protein. D genes are given only for firm matches. Only part of the rows carry a size: once, few, many, or a class if the clone is expanded.

J: TRBJ2-7
size: NA
D: NA
length: 13
V: TRBV4-1
DNA: TGCGCCAGCAGCCAGACAGTTTCCTACGAGCAGTACTTC
CDR3: CASSQTVSYEQYF

J: TRBJ1-5
size: NA
D: NA
length: 15
V: TRBV6-6
DNA: TGTGCCAGCAGTTACTACAGGGCTAGCAATCAGCCCCAGCATTTT
CDR3: CASSYYRASNQPQHF

J: TRBJ2-3
size: few
D: NA
length: 13
V: TRBV10-3
DNA: TGTGCCATCTGCGAGGGGGTCACAGATACGCAGTATTTT
CDR3: CAICEGVTDTQYF

J: TRBJ2-5
size: NA
D: TRBD2
length: 15
V: TRBV12-3/TRBV12-4
DNA: TGTGCCAGCACCCGGGGGGGGGGGGGCGAAGAGACCCAGTACTTC
CDR3: CASTRGGGGEETQYF

J: TRBJ1-1
size: NA
D: NA
length: 14
V: TRBV15
DNA: TGTGACACCAGCAGAGATCGTGCAGACGCTGAAGCTTTCTTT
CDR3: CDTSRDRADAEAFF

J: TRBJ1-3
size: few
D: NA
length: 14
V: TRBV20-1
DNA: TGCAGTGCTAGAGTGGGGGCCTCTGGAAACACCATATATTTT
CDR3: CSARVGASGNTIYF

J: TRBJ1-2
size: NA
D: NA
length: 16
V: TRBV29-1
DNA: TGCAGCGTTGTCGGGGCAGGGAGAGGGCGGAACTATGGCTACACCTTC
CDR3: CSVVGAGRGRNYGYTF

J: TRBJ1-4
size: NA
D: NA
length: 12
V: TRBV12-3/TRBV12-4
DNA: TGTGCCTCCCAGGCGGGGGCTGAAAAACTGTTTTTT
CDR3: CASQAGAEKLFF

J: TRBJ2-1
size: few
D: NA
length: 15
V: TRBV11-2
DNA: TGTGCCAGCAGCTTACAGGTATCGGGCTACAATGAGCAGTTCTTC
CDR3: CASSLQVSGYNEQFF

J: TRBJ1-5
size: NA
D: NA
length: 13
V: TRBV28
DNA: TGTGCCAGCAGTTTAACTGGAAACTGGCCCCAGCATTTT
CDR3: CASSLTGNWPQHF

J: TRBJ1-1
size: NA
D: TRBD1
length: 14
V: TRBV6-6
DNA: TGTGCCAGCAGTCCCCAGGGGGCCCTATATGAAGCTTTCTTT
CDR3: CASSPQGALYEAFF

J: TRBJ2-1
size: once
D: NA
length: 12
V: TRBV27
DNA: TGTGCCAGCAGGCAGGGTTACAATGAGCAGTTCTTC
CDR3: CASRQGYNEQFF

J: TRBJ1-6
size: NA
D: NA
length: 14
V: TRBV6-5
DNA: TGTGCCAGCAGACTAGGCAGGGGAAATTCACCCCTCCACTTT
CDR3: CASRLGRGNSPLHF

J: TRBJ1-1
size: NA
D: TRBD1
length: 13
V: TRBV25-1
DNA: TGTGCCAGCAGGGATGGACAGGGGGGTTGTCCTTTCTTT
CDR3: CASRDGQGGCPFF

J: TRBJ2-3
size: few
D: TRBD1
length: 16
V: TRBV6-1
DNA: TGTGCCAGCATCCCGGGACAGGACAACCCCACAGATACGCAGTATTTT
CDR3: CASIPGQDNPTDTQYF